Presented here are 9 T cell receptor beta chains from one specimen sequenced in a study of cytomegalovirus exposure and HLA in healthy donors. PCR used 60 Vbeta primers and 13 Jbeta primers. This table comes from immunoSEQ multiplex PCR, and its TCRdb copy is limited to in-frame clones, with some not included. The data contain around 30,000 clones, around nine tenths of them singletons. The source material was PBMCs. The receptors come from a boy aged 10-17 years in good health and CMV-seronegative.

The chain combines TRBV5-1 with TRBJ1-2, with D perhaps TRBD1 (6 bases). Trimming took 0 bases from V and 7 from J, leaving 10 bases between them. The germline V gene has CDR1 SGHRS and CDR2 YFSETQ. This CDR3 has 13 residues. The CDR3, as DNA: TGCGCCAGCAGCTTGGCACAGGGAAGTGGCTACACCTTC. It codes for CASSLAQGSGYTF.

The chain combines TRBV11-2 with TRBJ2-3, with 8 nucleotides matching TRBD2. V shed 1 base and J 0 bases; nucleotides not matched to a gene: 0. In germline, CDR1 is SGHAT, CDR2 FQNNGV. This CDR3 has 15 residues. The CDR3, as DNA: TGTGCCAGCAGCTTAGGCGGGGGGAGCACAGATACGCAGTATTTT. This sequence encodes CASSLGGGSTDTQYF. The full variable domain, in which reference TRBV11-2 and TRBJ2-3 provide the parts outside the CDR3, is EAGVAQSPRYKIIEKRQSVAFWCNPISGHATLYWYQQILGQGPKLLIQFQNNGVVDDSQLPKDRFSAERLKGVDSTLKIQPAKLEDSAVYLCASSLGGGSTDTQYFGPGTRLTVL.

This clone appeared once. The rearrangement uses TRBV5-5 and TRBJ1-6, with 10 bases identical to TRBD1. The length of the CDR3 is 18 residues. Germline V gene data show CDR1 as SGHKS and CDR2 as YYEKEE (reference sequence). The V and J ends lost 4 bases and 0 bases, in that order; junction bases with no gene match: 7. As DNA, the CDR3 is TGTGCCAGCAGCACCGGGACAGGGGTCAGCTCCTATAATTCACCCCTCCACTTT. Translating it yields CASSTGTGVSSYNSPLHF.

The chain has TRBV5-1 and TRBJ1-1; TRBD1 agrees at 8 bases. With 4 bases clipped from V and 10 bases from J, the junction kept 15 bases outside the gene matches. There are 15 residues in the CDR3. Per the germline V gene, CDR1 is SGHRS and CDR2 is YFSETQ. In DNA form, the CDR3 reads TGCGCCAGCAGCCCTGGGGAAATCACAGGGGGTGGAGCTTTCTTT. Encoded protein: CASSPGEITGGGAFF.

This chain connects TRBV13 to TRBJ2-5; TRBD2 agrees at 10 bases. V was pared by 1 base and J by 2 bases, with 4 bases of the junction left unmatched. CDR1 and CDR2 from the germline V gene are PRHDT and FYEKMQ (reference sequence). CDR3 length: 16 residues. CDR3 loop: CASSLEGSGGQETQYF. CDR3 DNA: TGTGCCAGCAGCTTAGAAGGTAGCGGGGGGCAAGAGACCCAGTACTTC.

The chain joins TRBV6-5 to TRBJ1-4; no clear D. There are 12 residues in the CDR3. V gave up 8 bases and J gave up 7 bases, with 11 bases separating them. Germline assignment: CDR1 MNHEY and CDR2 SVGAGI. As DNA, the CDR3 is TGTGCCAGCGCTCGGCGCGGTGAAAAACTGTTTTTT. This codes for CASARRGEKLFF.

This clone came up a few times. The chain carries TRBV6-5 and TRBJ1-6; no clear D gene. The ends were cut back, 2 bases at V and 1 base at J, with 9 bases in the middle. Per the germline V gene, CDR1 is MNHEY and CDR2 is SVGAGI. The length of the CDR3 is 16 residues. The CDR3, as DNA: TGTGCCAGCAGTTACGTCGCAGAATCCTATAATTCACCCCTCCACTTT. Amino acid sequence: CASSYVAESYNSPLHF.

The chain couples TRBV11-2 to TRBJ2-2; D is possibly TRBD2 (7 bases). V lost 2 bases and J lost 4, with 14 bases in between. CDR3 length: 16 amino acids. The V gene's germline CDR1 is SGHAT and CDR2 FQNNGV. CDR3 coding DNA: TGTGCCAGCAGCTTATTTGGGGGGGGGCTCACCGGGGAGCTGTTTTTT. It codes for CASSLFGGGLTGELFF.

V usage is TRBV6-5 and J usage is TRBJ1-3; 7 positions agree with TRBD1. The CDR3 consists of 15 residues. Losses at the gene ends were 6 bases for V and 4 bases for J; bases not matched to a gene: 9. CDR1 is MNHEY, CDR2 SVGAGI, per germline. Here the CDR3 reads CASSRQGRVGNTIYF. The CDR3 DNA sequence: TGTGCCAGCAGCCGACAGGGTCGAGTAGGAAACACCATATATTTT.